This T cell receptor (beta chain) is drawn from a study of cytomegalovirus exposure and HLA in healthy donors. Study information: Previous work identified roughly 120 million unique TCR beta sequences from roughly 170 million T cells. Most genotyped donors, over 70% of fewer than 400, had Caucasian-associated genetic ancestry.

Germline V gene sequence: CDR1 MNHEY, CDR2 SMNVEV (reference sequence). The CDR3 spans 18 residues. The PCR used 60 Vbeta and 13 Jbeta primers. Repertoires were generated with immunoSEQ multiplex PCR, while TCRdb's copy carries only in-frame clones and drops some. The sample carries 140,000 to 150,000 clones, 60% to 85% recorded once. Comment on this clone: Relative to the germline gene, one junction end is altered; a read error may explain this.

This clonotype was sampled from a woman between 40 and 50 years old in good health and CMV-seropositive. This sequence joins TRBV27 and TRBJ1-6, with D possibly matching TRBD1 (5 bases). Sequencing was done on a sample of PBMCs. The CDR3 reads CACSLSGGSSSYNSPLHF. CDR3 sequence (DNA): TGTGCCTGCAGTTTATCGGGGGGAAGTAGTTCCTATAATTCACCCCTCCACTTT.